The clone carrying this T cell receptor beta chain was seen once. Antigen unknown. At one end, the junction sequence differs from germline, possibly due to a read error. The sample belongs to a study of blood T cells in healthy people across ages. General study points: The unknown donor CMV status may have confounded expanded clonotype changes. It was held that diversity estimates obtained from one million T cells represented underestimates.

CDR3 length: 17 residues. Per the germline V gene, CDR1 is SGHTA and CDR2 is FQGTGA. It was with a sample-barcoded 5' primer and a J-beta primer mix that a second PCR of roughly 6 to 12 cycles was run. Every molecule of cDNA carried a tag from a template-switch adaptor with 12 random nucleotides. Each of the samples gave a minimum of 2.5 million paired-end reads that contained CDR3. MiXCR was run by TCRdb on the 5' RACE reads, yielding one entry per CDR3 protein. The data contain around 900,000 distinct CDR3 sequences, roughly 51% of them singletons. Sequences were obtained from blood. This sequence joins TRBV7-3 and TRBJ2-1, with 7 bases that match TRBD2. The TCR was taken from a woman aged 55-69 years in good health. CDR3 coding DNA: TGTGCCGGCAGCTTAACGGGTGGTGGCGGGAGTTCTTTAGAGCAGTTCTTC. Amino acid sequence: CAGSLTGGGGSSLEQFF.